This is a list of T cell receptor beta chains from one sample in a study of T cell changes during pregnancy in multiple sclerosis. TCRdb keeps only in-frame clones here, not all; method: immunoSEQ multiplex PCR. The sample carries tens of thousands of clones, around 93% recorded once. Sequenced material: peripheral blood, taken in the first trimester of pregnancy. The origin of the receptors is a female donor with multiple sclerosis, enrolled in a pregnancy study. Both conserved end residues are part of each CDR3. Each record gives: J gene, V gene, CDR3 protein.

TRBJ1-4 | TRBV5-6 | CASRGAGVNEKLFF
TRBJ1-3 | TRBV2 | CASSALPQGQGTIYF
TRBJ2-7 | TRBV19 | CASSLLTGGLDEQYF
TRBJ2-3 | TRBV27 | CASSDPWAGADTQYF
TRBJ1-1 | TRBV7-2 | CASRSGQMNTEAFF
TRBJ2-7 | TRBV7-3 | CASRGRGPSYEQYF
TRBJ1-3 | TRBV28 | CASSYSVSGNTIYF
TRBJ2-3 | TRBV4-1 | CASSQRDRGIDTQYF
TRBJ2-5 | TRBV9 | CASSVGTGVETQYF
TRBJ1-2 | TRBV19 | CASSIEPGGDLYGYTF
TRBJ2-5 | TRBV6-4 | CASSELAGGQETQYF
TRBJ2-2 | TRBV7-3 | CASRLIAASGELFF
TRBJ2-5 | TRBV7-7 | CASSRDSQETQYF
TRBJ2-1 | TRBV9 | CASSVAEGAGEQFF
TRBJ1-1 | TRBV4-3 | CASSPGRETGKAFF
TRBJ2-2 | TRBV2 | CASSVGHSNTGELFF
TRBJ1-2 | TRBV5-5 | CASSLFGGAGYTF
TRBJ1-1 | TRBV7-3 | CASSLGASRNTEAFF
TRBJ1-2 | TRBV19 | CASGSVRDDYGYTF